Sequencing of this TCR beta chain was carried out in a study of CD8 T cells in ankylosing spondylitis. Regarding the study as a whole: Reportedly, matched ankylosing spondylitis synovial fluid was significantly enriched for disease-linked clones. Certain motif variants had earlier been reported in reactive arthritis synovial fluid and blood.

CDR3 length equals 12 residues. Germline-derived CDR1 and CDR2 are SQVTM and ANQGSEA. The V end was cut by 4 bases, the J end by 8 bases, with 14 bases between. Remarks on this clonotype: Its antigen is unknown. A single base separates this from a much larger clone, so it may be a read error.

TCRdb re-derived calls from the 5' RACE reads in MiXCR, one entry per CDR3 protein. The table shows 200,000 to 300,000 distinct CDR3 sequences, with over 8.5% occurring only once. This chain connects TRBV29-1 to TRBJ1-1; unclear D gene. The sequenced sample consisted of blood, either unsorted or a sorted T cell fraction (not recorded which). This TCR came from a male donor with ankylosing spondylitis or in good health (not recorded which). The CDR3 DNA is TGCAGCGTTGCCGCGCATTCCAACGAAGCTTTCTTT. Translation: CSVAAHSNEAFF.